These T cell receptor beta chains were read from a single sample in a study of blood T cells in healthy people across ages. TCRdb recomputed calls from the 5' RACE reads with MiXCR, one row per CDR3 protein. The data hold about 810,000 distinct CDR3 sequences, with about 34% observed a single time. Sequencing was done on a sample of blood. Receptors were obtained from a man aged 18 to 30 in good health. The CDR3 runs from the conserved cysteine through the conserved F or W. A D gene is named only where the DNA matches it firmly. The listing skips clone size in some rows; elsewhere it reads once, few, many or a size class.

v_call: TRBV29-1; j_call: TRBJ2-1; d_call: NA; clone_size: few; cdr3_nt: TGCAGCTCCGGACGGGGATCCTACAATGAGCAGTTCTTC; cdr3_aa: CSSGRGSYNEQFF
v_call: TRBV4-3; j_call: TRBJ2-5; d_call: NA; clone_size: few; cdr3_nt: TGCGCCAGCAGCCAAGATATTTCAGGCGAGACCCAGTACTTC; cdr3_aa: CASSQDISGETQYF
v_call: TRBV4-3; j_call: TRBJ1-3; d_call: NA; clone_size: NA; cdr3_nt: TGCGACAGCAGCCAAGAGCAGGGTAGTCTGTCTGGAAACACCATATATTTT; cdr3_aa: CDSSQEQGSLSGNTIYF
v_call: TRBV7-3; j_call: TRBJ1-1; d_call: NA; clone_size: few; cdr3_nt: TGTGCCAGCAGTAGCAACCCGAACACTGAAGCTTTCTTT; cdr3_aa: CASSSNPNTEAFF
v_call: TRBV12-3/TRBV12-4; j_call: TRBJ2-5; d_call: NA; clone_size: few; cdr3_nt: TGTGCCAGCAGTTTAAGGGGGATGGAGACCCAGTACTTC; cdr3_aa: CASSLRGMETQYF
v_call: TRBV6-2/TRBV6-3; j_call: TRBJ1-2; d_call: TRBD1; clone_size: few; cdr3_nt: TGTGCCAGCGGACAGGGGTTCTATGGCTACACCTTC; cdr3_aa: CASGQGFYGYTF
v_call: TRBV11-2; j_call: TRBJ2-3; d_call: TRBD2; clone_size: NA; cdr3_nt: TGTGCCAGCAGCTTGGGGACTACCACTAGCACAGATACGCAGTATTTT; cdr3_aa: CASSLGTTTSTDTQYF
v_call: TRBV4-3; j_call: TRBJ2-2; d_call: TRBD2; clone_size: NA; cdr3_nt: TGCGCCAGCAACCAAGAAGGGGGCGGGACTAGCGGAGTCGGGGAGCTGTTTTTT; cdr3_aa: CASNQEGGGTSGVGELFF
v_call: TRBV7-3; j_call: TRBJ1-4; d_call: TRBD1; clone_size: few; cdr3_nt: TGTGCCAGCAGCTTAACCGCGACAGGGCTGGCTAATGAAAAACTGTTTTTT; cdr3_aa: CASSLTATGLANEKLFF
v_call: TRBV4-1; j_call: TRBJ2-1; d_call: TRBD2; clone_size: NA; cdr3_nt: TGCGCCAGCAGCCTCGGACTAGCGGGTTCTAAGGGCAATGAGCAGTTCTTC; cdr3_aa: CASSLGLAGSKGNEQFF
v_call: TRBV7-6; j_call: TRBJ2-3; d_call: TRBD1; clone_size: NA; cdr3_nt: TGTGCCAGCAGCCATTGGACAGGGAGGAGGACAGATACGCAGTATTTT; cdr3_aa: CASSHWTGRRTDTQYF
v_call: TRBV20-1; j_call: TRBJ2-5; d_call: TRBD2; clone_size: NA; cdr3_nt: TGCAGTGCCGCTAGCGGGGGCATCGGGGAGACCCAGTACTTC; cdr3_aa: CSAASGGIGETQYF
v_call: TRBV24-1; j_call: TRBJ1-5; d_call: TRBD1; clone_size: NA; cdr3_nt: TGTGCCACCAGTGACCGGGACAGTAATCAGCCCCAGCATTTT; cdr3_aa: CATSDRDSNQPQHF
v_call: TRBV12-3/TRBV12-4; j_call: TRBJ2-7; d_call: NA; clone_size: many; cdr3_nt: TGTGCCAGCAGTTTAGCGGGAAACTACGAGCAGTACTTC; cdr3_aa: CASSLAGNYEQYF
v_call: TRBV6-2/TRBV6-3; j_call: TRBJ1-6; d_call: TRBD1; clone_size: few; cdr3_nt: TGTGCCAGCAGTTACTCGACAGGGAGATCACCCCTCCACTTT; cdr3_aa: CASSYSTGRSPLHF
v_call: TRBV27; j_call: TRBJ2-7; d_call: NA; clone_size: NA; cdr3_nt: TGTGCCAGCTGGCGCGGAGGAGCCCTATCCTACGAGCAGTACTTC; cdr3_aa: CASWRGGALSYEQYF
v_call: TRBV20-1; j_call: TRBJ2-1; d_call: TRBD1; clone_size: NA; cdr3_nt: TGCAGTGCTATTGAGGGACAGGGATACTCCTACAATGAGCAGTTCTTC; cdr3_aa: CSAIEGQGYSYNEQFF
v_call: TRBV10-3; j_call: TRBJ2-1; d_call: TRBD2; clone_size: NA; cdr3_nt: TGTGCCATATTTAGCGGGGGGAGCAATGAGCAGTTCTTC; cdr3_aa: CAIFSGGSNEQFF
v_call: TRBV7-9; j_call: TRBJ2-3; d_call: NA; clone_size: NA; cdr3_nt: TGTGCCAGCAGCTTAGGACGATTCCATACTGATACGCAGTATTTT; cdr3_aa: CASSLGRFHTDTQYF
v_call: TRBV20-1; j_call: TRBJ2-1; d_call: TRBD2; clone_size: few; cdr3_nt: TGCAGTGCTAGAGATCTCAGACTAGCGGGGGGCGATGAGCAGTTCTTC; cdr3_aa: CSARDLRLAGGDEQFF
v_call: TRBV4-3; j_call: TRBJ2-7; d_call: NA; clone_size: NA; cdr3_nt: TGCGCCAGCAGCCGCGCCCAGGGCTACGAGCAGTACTTC; cdr3_aa: CASSRAQGYEQYF
v_call: TRBV10-3; j_call: TRBJ2-7; d_call: TRBD1; clone_size: NA; cdr3_nt: TGTGCCATCAATTATTTCGGGACAGAATTCTCCTACGAGCAGTACTTC; cdr3_aa: CAINYFGTEFSYEQYF
v_call: TRBV28; j_call: TRBJ2-3; d_call: TRBD2; clone_size: NA; cdr3_nt: TGTGCCAGCAGGGTAGGGCTAGCGGGGCGCTACACAGATACGCAGTATTTT; cdr3_aa: CASRVGLAGRYTDTQYF
v_call: TRBV20-1; j_call: TRBJ2-3; d_call: NA; clone_size: few; cdr3_nt: TGCAGTGCTTTTGCCCTGGACAGCTCCAACACAGATACGCAGTATTTT; cdr3_aa: CSAFALDSSNTDTQYF
v_call: TRBV14; j_call: TRBJ2-1; d_call: NA; clone_size: many; cdr3_nt: TGTGCCAGCAGCCAGGGGGGCAGCCATGAGCAGTTCTTC; cdr3_aa: CASSQGGSHEQFF
v_call: TRBV5-1; j_call: TRBJ1-5; d_call: NA; clone_size: NA; cdr3_nt: TGCGCCAGCAGCGCCTCCGGGACAAACAATCAGCCCCAGCATTTT; cdr3_aa: CASSASGTNNQPQHF
v_call: TRBV5-6; j_call: TRBJ2-1; d_call: NA; clone_size: many; cdr3_nt: TGTGCCAGCAGCTTGACAGGGTTCAATGAGCAGTTCTTC; cdr3_aa: CASSLTGFNEQFF
v_call: TRBV19; j_call: TRBJ2-1; d_call: TRBD2; clone_size: NA; cdr3_nt: TGTGCCAGTAATTGGGCGGGGGGATCCTACAATGAGCAGTTCTTC; cdr3_aa: CASNWAGGSYNEQFF
v_call: TRBV4-1; j_call: TRBJ1-2; d_call: TRBD1; clone_size: few; cdr3_nt: TGCGCCACCTCGGACAGGGTTTCGGGAAACTATGGCTACACCTTC; cdr3_aa: CATSDRVSGNYGYTF
v_call: TRBV7-9; j_call: TRBJ1-4; d_call: TRBD1; clone_size: few; cdr3_nt: TGTGCCAGCAGCCTTGGGACAGGGGGCGACGATGAAAAACTGTTTTTT; cdr3_aa: CASSLGTGGDDEKLFF
v_call: TRBV6-2/TRBV6-3; j_call: TRBJ2-3; d_call: NA; clone_size: few; cdr3_nt: TGTGCCAGCAGTTATGGTGAGGCCGCCACAGATACGCAGTATTTT; cdr3_aa: CASSYGEAATDTQYF
v_call: TRBV6-5; j_call: TRBJ2-3; d_call: TRBD1; clone_size: NA; cdr3_nt: TGTGCCAGCAGTTCCGACAGGGGCAGAGATACGCAGTATTTT; cdr3_aa: CASSSDRGRDTQYF
v_call: TRBV15; j_call: TRBJ1-4; d_call: NA; clone_size: few; cdr3_nt: TGTGCCACCAGCAGAGTGAGGGCCGGAGAAAAACTGTTTTTT; cdr3_aa: CATSRVRAGEKLFF
v_call: TRBV4-2; j_call: TRBJ2-5; d_call: TRBD2; clone_size: many; cdr3_nt: TGTGCCAGCAGCCAAGAGGCGACTAGCGGGGCTATCCAAGAGACCCAGTACTTC; cdr3_aa: CASSQEATSGAIQETQYF
v_call: TRBV12-3/TRBV12-4; j_call: TRBJ1-1; d_call: TRBD1; clone_size: few; cdr3_nt: TGTGCCAGCAGTTTCCGGACAGGGGGAAACACTGAAGCTTTCTTT; cdr3_aa: CASSFRTGGNTEAFF
v_call: TRBV7-6; j_call: TRBJ2-1; d_call: TRBD1; clone_size: NA; cdr3_nt: TGTGCCAGCAGCTTAGAAGGACAGGTGAACAATGAGCAGTTCTTC; cdr3_aa: CASSLEGQVNNEQFF
v_call: TRBV6-2/TRBV6-3; j_call: TRBJ1-5; d_call: NA; clone_size: many; cdr3_nt: TGTGCCAGCAGTTACGGGCCCCTCGCCAGCAATCAGCCCCAGCATTTT; cdr3_aa: CASSYGPLASNQPQHF
v_call: TRBV20-1; j_call: TRBJ1-1; d_call: NA; clone_size: many; cdr3_nt: TGCAGTGCTGCGCAGGGCCCTGACACTGAAGCTTTCTTT; cdr3_aa: CSAAQGPDTEAFF
v_call: TRBV20-1; j_call: TRBJ1-2; d_call: TRBD1; clone_size: many; cdr3_nt: TGCAGTGCCCCGGACAGGGGAGGAGGCTATGGCTACACCTTC; cdr3_aa: CSAPDRGGGYGYTF
v_call: TRBV15; j_call: TRBJ2-3; d_call: NA; clone_size: many; cdr3_nt: TGTGCCACCAGCAGAAAGTTAACAGATACGCAGTATTTT; cdr3_aa: CATSRKLTDTQYF
v_call: TRBV20-1; j_call: TRBJ1-5; d_call: NA; clone_size: few; cdr3_nt: TGCAGTGCCCCCGTTGGGGGTAGAAATCAGCCCCAGCATTTT; cdr3_aa: CSAPVGGRNQPQHF
v_call: TRBV12-3/TRBV12-4; j_call: TRBJ2-5; d_call: NA; clone_size: few; cdr3_nt: TGTGCCAGCAGTTTTGCAGTGGAGACCCAGTACTTC; cdr3_aa: CASSFAVETQYF
v_call: TRBV12-3/TRBV12-4; j_call: TRBJ1-1; d_call: NA; clone_size: NA; cdr3_nt: TGTGCCAGCAGTTTCGGGGTGTGGGACACTGAAGCTTTCTTT; cdr3_aa: CASSFGVWDTEAFF
v_call: TRBV4-2; j_call: TRBJ2-5; d_call: TRBD1; clone_size: few; cdr3_nt: TGTGCCAGCAGCCCGGGACAGGGGCCCTACCAAGAGACCCAGTACTTC; cdr3_aa: CASSPGQGPYQETQYF
v_call: TRBV27; j_call: TRBJ1-5; d_call: NA; clone_size: NA; cdr3_nt: TGTGCCAGCAGTGAGCGTCGGGGTTCCAATCAGCCCCAGCATTTT; cdr3_aa: CASSERRGSNQPQHF
v_call: TRBV5-6; j_call: TRBJ2-1; d_call: TRBD1; clone_size: few; cdr3_nt: TGTGCCAGCAGCACCCCGGGACAGCTAGTCAATGAGCAGTTCTTC; cdr3_aa: CASSTPGQLVNEQFF
v_call: TRBV2; j_call: TRBJ2-5; d_call: NA; clone_size: NA; cdr3_nt: TGTGCCAGCAGTGTTGCCGGTGCGGTCGGGACAGAGACCCAGTACTTC; cdr3_aa: CASSVAGAVGTETQYF
v_call: TRBV29-1; j_call: TRBJ2-2; d_call: NA; clone_size: NA; cdr3_nt: TGCAGCGCCTCAACCGGGCCCCTCGGTCCCGGGGAGCTGTTTTTT; cdr3_aa: CSASTGPLGPGELFF
v_call: TRBV2; j_call: TRBJ1-2; d_call: NA; clone_size: NA; cdr3_nt: TGTGCCAGCAGTGAGCAACAGCCCCATGGCTACACCTTC; cdr3_aa: CASSEQQPHGYTF
v_call: TRBV4-3; j_call: TRBJ1-6; d_call: NA; clone_size: few; cdr3_nt: TGCGCCAGCAGCGTTCGGGACAACAATTCACCCCTCCACTTT; cdr3_aa: CASSVRDNNSPLHF